The clone carrying this T cell receptor beta chain was counted a single time. What it recognizes is unknown. This sample was taken from a study of OX40 agonist ivuxolimab in advanced cancers. Findings and limits, study-wide: There were, on average, more expanded clones in CD8+ T cells than in CD4+. Patients who responded partially at 0.1-3.0 mg/kg showed clonal expansion ranking among the lowest.

Germline lookup yields CDR1 MDHEN and CDR2 SYDVKM. V was clipped by 6 bases and J by 3 bases; unmatched bases: 4. The CDR3 has 14 residues. Only in-frame clones appear in the TCRdb table, and some are missing; sequencing was by immunoSEQ multiplex PCR. The sample holds under 100,000 clones, 90% seen once. The source was CD4+ or CD8+ T cells sorted from blood, collected in a trial of the OX40 agonist ivuxolimab. The rearrangement links TRBV28 to TRBJ2-7; 11 nucleotides agree with TRBD2. This TCR was recovered from an adult with an advanced solid tumor such as melanoma, head and neck, liver or kidney cancer. CDR3 sequence (DNA): TGTGCCAGCAGACCCGGGACTAGCGGCTACGAGCAGTACTTC. Translation: CASRPGTSGYEQYF.